This TCR beta chain was profiled in a study of blood T cell repertoires in COVID-19. The wider study: Sites across the United States, Italy and Spain contributed samples from acute and convalescent COVID-19.

Measured with immunoSEQ multiplex PCR; TCRdb has only the in-frame clones, and not every one. The sample lists 250,000 to 350,000 clones, 85% occurring once. Donors were grouped by their self-reported clinical history. The length of the CDR3 is 15 residues. This sequence joins TRBV21-1 and TRBJ2-1; the table's D gene call, TRBD1, was not cross checked with the DNA. TRBV21-1 is tagged as a pseudogene. Source material: PBMCs or T cells enriched from blood (not recorded which). This TCR was sampled from a woman between 50 and 59 years old who had recovered from COVID-19. In nucleotides, the CDR3 is TGTGCCAGCAGCCCGGACAGGGACCGATACAATGAGCAGTTCTTC. It specifies CASSPDRDRYNEQFF.